This TCR beta chain was profiled in a study of cytomegalovirus exposure and HLA in healthy donors. TCRdb keeps only in-frame clones here, not all; method: immunoSEQ multiplex PCR. The table lists around 190,000 clones, around 85% of them singletons. The donors were in the approximately 120-subject validation cohort, distinct from the roughly 600-subject first cohort. Whole-study results and caveats: The study labeled roughly 160 TCR beta chains cytomegalovirus-associated. Published work reported that the classifier diagnosed cytomegalovirus status with high specificity and sensitivity.

This clone has only one observation. Its antigen is as yet unknown. The J segment lost 4 bases and the V segment lost 4 bases, leaving 13 bases of the junction unmatched. CDR1 SGHVS and CDR2 FQNEAQ come from the germline V gene. The CDR3 covers 19 residues. This receptor was identified in a man in his late teens or twenties in good health and CMV-seropositive. This chain connects TRBV7-8 to TRBJ2-6, with 10 bases aligning to TRBD1. What was sequenced was PBMCs. This chain's CDR3 is CASSSRTGGYRQGANVLTF. DNA of the CDR3: TGTGCCAGCAGCTCCCGGACAGGGGGGTATAGGCAAGGGGCCAACGTCCTGACTTTC.